There are a few counts of the clone carrying this TCR beta chain. This specimen belongs to a study of cytomegalovirus exposure and HLA in healthy donors. Germline loops: CDR1 SEHNR, CDR2 FQNEAQ (reference sequence). Deletions cut 8 bases from V and 1 base from J, with 5 bases between. This CDR3 is 11 amino acids long. Clones were read by immunoSEQ multiplex PCR, and TCRdb kept only the in-frame ones, dropping some. The sample includes about 190,000 clones, about 83% seen only once; the top ten take over 1.3%. The source material was PBMCs. This TCR was sampled from a woman younger than 30 in good health and CMV-seronegative. The chain carries TRBV7-9 and TRBJ1-1; D gene uncertain. DNA of the CDR3: TGTGCCAGCCACAGGAACACTGAAGCTTTCTTT. Its protein is CASHRNTEAFF.